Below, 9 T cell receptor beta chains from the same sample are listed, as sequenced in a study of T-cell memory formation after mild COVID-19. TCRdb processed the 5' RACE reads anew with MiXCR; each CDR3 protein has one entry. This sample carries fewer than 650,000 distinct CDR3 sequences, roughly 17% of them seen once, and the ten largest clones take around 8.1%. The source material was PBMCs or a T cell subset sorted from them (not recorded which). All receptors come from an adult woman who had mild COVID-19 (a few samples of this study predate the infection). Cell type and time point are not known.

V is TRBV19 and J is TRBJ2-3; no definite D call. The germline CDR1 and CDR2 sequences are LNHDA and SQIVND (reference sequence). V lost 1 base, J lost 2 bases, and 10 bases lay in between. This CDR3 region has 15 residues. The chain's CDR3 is CASSIAGRYTDTQYF. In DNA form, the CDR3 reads TGTGCCAGTAGTATAGCCGGGCGGTACACAGATACGCAGTATTTT.

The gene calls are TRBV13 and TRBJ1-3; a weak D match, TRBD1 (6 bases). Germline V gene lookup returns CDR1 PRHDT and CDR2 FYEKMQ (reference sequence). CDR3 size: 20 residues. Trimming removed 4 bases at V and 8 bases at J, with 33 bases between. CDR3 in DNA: TGTGCCAGCAGCTCGACCCTATGGGAGACAGGACCTCAGGAGGGAGACACCATATATTTT. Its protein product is CASSSTLWETGPQEGDTIYF.

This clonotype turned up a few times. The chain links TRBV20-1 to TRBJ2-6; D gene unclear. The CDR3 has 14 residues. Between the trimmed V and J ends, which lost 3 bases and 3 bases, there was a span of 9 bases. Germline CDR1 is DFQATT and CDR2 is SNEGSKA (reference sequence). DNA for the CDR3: TGCAGTGCTAGTCAGCCAATTGGGGCCAACGTCCTGACTTTC. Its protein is CSASQPIGANVLTF.

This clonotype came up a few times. The CDR3 protein is CASSRRLAGEDEQFF. For the CDR3, the DNA is TGTGCCAGCAGCAGAAGACTAGCGGGGGAAGATGAGCAGTTCTTC. The chain has TRBV7-6 and TRBJ2-1, with TRBD2 matching 12 bases. Germline CDR1 is SGHVS and CDR2 is FNYEAQ. J lost 8 bases, V lost 5 bases, and 7 bases had no gene match. CDR3 length: 15 residues.

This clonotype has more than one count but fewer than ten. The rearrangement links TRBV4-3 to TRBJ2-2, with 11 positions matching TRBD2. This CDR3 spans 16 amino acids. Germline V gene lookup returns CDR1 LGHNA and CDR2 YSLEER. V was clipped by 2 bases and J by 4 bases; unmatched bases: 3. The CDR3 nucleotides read TGCGCCAGCAGCCAACCGGGACTAGCGGCCACCGGGGAGCTGTTTTTT. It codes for CASSQPGLAATGELFF.

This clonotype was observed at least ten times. CDR3 bases: TGTGCCAGCAGCGTAGTGCGGGGGGGCCGTATCAGTGAGCAGTTCTTC. Translated: CASSVVRGGRISEQFF. The chain carries TRBV9 and TRBJ2-1; 9 nucleotides match TRBD2. Losses at the gene ends were 0 bases for V and 9 bases for J; bases not matched to a gene: 10. The germline gives CDR1 SGDLS, CDR2 YYNGEE. The CDR3 spans 16 residues.

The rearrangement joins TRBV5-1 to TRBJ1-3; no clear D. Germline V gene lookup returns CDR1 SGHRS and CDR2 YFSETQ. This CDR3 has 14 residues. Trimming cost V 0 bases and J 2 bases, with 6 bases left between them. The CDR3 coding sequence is TGCGCCAGCAGCTTGGACTCTACTGGAAACACCATATATTTT. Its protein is CASSLDSTGNTIYF.

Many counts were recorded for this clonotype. CDR3 protein: CASSPRASGDQYF. The CDR3 coding sequence is TGTGCCAGCAGCCCACGGGCTAGCGGGGACCAGTACTTC. The rearrangement joins TRBV7-8 to TRBJ2-5; 9 bases agree with TRBD2. The CDR3 length is 13 residues. Germline CDR1 and CDR2: SGHVS and FQNEAQ. V shed 5 bases, J shed 10 bases, and the junction held 8 bases outside the gene matches.

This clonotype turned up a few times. DNA of the CDR3: TGTGCCAGCAGCTTATCGGGTCTGAGGACAGAAGAGACCCAGTACTTC. It yields the protein CASSLSGLRTEETQYF. V usage is TRBV7-2 and J usage is TRBJ2-5, with D perhaps matching TRBD1 (6 bases). V lost 2 bases and J lost 3, with 16 bases in between. CDR3 length: 16 amino acids. Germline lookup yields CDR1 SGHTA and CDR2 FQGNSA.